What follows is one T cell receptor (beta chain) and its context. This sample was included in a study of control samples from healthy donors and cancer patients. The repertoire was sequenced with immunoSEQ multiplex PCR; TCRdb's copy has only in-frame clones and lacks some. Here the sample spans about 180,000 clones, more than 80% being singletons. The CDR3 has 15 residues. The V segment lost 3 bases and the J segment 4 bases; nucleotides outside the gene matches: 2. The germline CDR1 and CDR2 sequences are SGHRS and YFSETQ. The V call is TRBV5-1, the J call TRBJ2-2, with 11 nucleotides matching TRBD1. This TCR was sampled from a man younger than 40 in good health. Sequences were obtained from blood. CDR3 protein: CASSWGTGGTGELFF. CDR3 DNA: TGCGCCAGCAGCTGGGGGACAGGGGGCACCGGGGAGCTGTTTTTT. Drawing the rest from reference TRBV5-1 and TRBJ2-2, the complete variable domain is KAGVTQTPRYLIKTRGQQVTLSCSPISGHRSVSWYQQTPGQGLQFLFEYFSETQRNKGNFPGRFSGRQFSNSRSEMNVSTLELGDSALYLCASSWGTGGTGELFFGEGSRLTVL.